The entry that follows covers one T cell receptor (beta chain) sequence. These data are taken from a study of blood T cell repertoires in COVID-19. Study as a whole: Whether acute or convalescent, the COVID-19 samples came from the United States, Italy and Spain. In each case, the material was cDNA or gDNA derived from T cells, B-cell-depleted T cells, or PBMCs.

The V gene's germline CDR1 is SGHTA and CDR2 FQGTGA. V lost 5 bases to trimming and J lost 14 bases; unmatched junction nucleotides: 9. CDR3 length: 14 residues. Profiled with immunoSEQ multiplex PCR; TCRdb holds only in-frame clones, not every one. The sample records just under 350,000 clones, 87% being singletons. The sequencing sample was made of peripheral blood. V is TRBV7-3 and J is TRBJ2-1; 13 nucleotides align to TRBD2. The sequence was collected from a woman aged 50 to 65 with COVID-19, enrolled during active disease. The CDR3 here is CASSLGTSGVRKFF. The CDR3 coding sequence is TGTGCCAGCAGCCTAGGGACTAGCGGGGTACGGAAGTTCTTC.